The sequence of this TCR beta chain was determined in a study of cytomegalovirus exposure and HLA in healthy donors. This clone was recorded once. This CDR3 is also generated by other DNA sequences in the sample. Both 60 Vbeta primers and 13 Jbeta primers went into the PCR. Data came from immunoSEQ multiplex PCR; TCRdb stores just in-frame clones and leaves some out. In the table there are 100,000 to 150,000 clones, around 9% of which are singletons. This CDR3 comprises 14 residues. The V gene's germline CDR1 is LNHNV and CDR2 YYDKDF (reference sequence). The ends were cut back, 3 bases at V and 4 bases at J, with 9 bases in the middle.

The chain carries TRBV15 and TRBJ2-2, with no clear D. What was sequenced was PBMCs. This receptor was taken from a man in his forties in good health and CMV-seronegative. CDR3 sequence (DNA): TGTGCCACCAGCAGGGCTGGCAGCACCGGGGAGCTGTTTTTT. Translated: CATSRAGSTGELFF.